Listed below are T cell receptor beta chains from one sample, sequenced in a study of T-cell reconstitution after alpha-beta-depleted transplantation in children. One entry per CDR3 protein results from TCRdb running MiXCR on the PCR reads. Among 330,000 or so distinct CDR3 sequences listed, less than 9.5% were seen once. Sequenced here: peripheral blood, sampled 360 days after TCRalphabeta/CD19-depleted stem cell transplant. These receptors all stem from a female patient aged 2-15 years who had a stem cell transplant for Fanconi anemia, so the T cells may come from the graft donor. CDR3s include the opening cysteine and the closing phenylalanine or tryptophan. A D gene is named only where the DNA matches it firmly. The listing skips clone size in some rows; elsewhere it reads once, few, many or a size class.

clone_size	j_call	v_call	d_call	cdr3_nt	cdr3_aa
few	TRBJ1-1	TRBV20-1	.	TGCAGTGCTAGCGGGATGATGAACACTGAAGCTTTCTTT	CSASGMMNTEAFF
few	TRBJ2-3	TRBV3-1	TRBD2	TGTGCCAGCGGACTAGCGGGGGGGCCAGATACGCAGTATTTT	CASGLAGGPDTQYF
many	TRBJ2-1	TRBV7-6	.	TGTGCCAGCAGCTTTCTAGCTTCCAATGAGCAGTTCTTC	CASSFLASNEQFF
.	TRBJ1-1	TRBV3-1	TRBD1	TGTGCCAGCACCCGACCGGGACGGGACAGGGGAGGGGAAGCTTTCTTT	CASTRPGRDRGGEAFF
few	TRBJ1-2	TRBV28	.	TGTGCCAGCAGCCCAACCCTAGGGTCCGGGGCGAGGGGCTACACCTTC	CASSPTLGSGARGYTF
.	TRBJ1-2	TRBV7-7	.	TGTGCCAGCAGCTCCCACTTACACCTTAACTATGGCTACACCTTC	CASSSHLHLNYGYTF
many	TRBJ1-2	TRBV29-1	.	TGCAGCGTTGATACGAGCACGGGTGGCTACACCTTC	CSVDTSTGGYTF
.	TRBJ1-1	TRBV6-2/TRBV6-3	.	TGTGCCAGCAGGCACTACGCGGTGAACACTGAAGCTTTCTTT	CASRHYAVNTEAFF
many	TRBJ2-1	TRBV12-3/TRBV12-4	TRBD2	TGTGCCAGCAGTGCGAGCGGGATCCGAGAGCAGTTCTTC	CASSASGIREQFF
.	TRBJ2-3	TRBV7-9	.	TGTGCCAGCAGCTCTCCCCCGGGGAGGACCCGTACAGATACGCAGTATTTT	CASSSPPGRTRTDTQYF
many	TRBJ2-6	TRBV7-9	.	TGTGCCAGCACCGGGACGGAAGTCTCTGGGGCCAACGTCCTGACTTTC	CASTGTEVSGANVLTF
.	TRBJ2-7	TRBV20-1	TRBD1	TGCAGTGCGAAAGCCGGACAGGGGGGGGAGCAGTACTTC	CSAKAGQGGEQYF
many	TRBJ2-3	TRBV25-1	.	TGTGCCAGCAGTATGCGGCTAGCGACAGATACGCAGTATTTT	CASSMRLATDTQYF
.	TRBJ2-1	TRBV27	TRBD2	TGTGCCACCCTTGGACTAGCGGGAGGGAATGAGCAGTTCTTC	CATLGLAGGNEQFF
few	TRBJ1-2	TRBV6-1	.	TGTGCCAGCAGCCGAAGCGATACCGGGACGGGCTATGGCTACACCTTC	CASSRSDTGTGYGYTF
.	TRBJ2-4	TRBV20-1	.	TGCAGTGCTCCGCTACAGGGTTCCAAAAACATTCAGTACTTC	CSAPLQGSKNIQYF
many	TRBJ2-5	TRBV10-3	.	TGTGCCACCCGATGGGACCAAGAGACCCAGTACTTC	CATRWDQETQYF
.	TRBJ2-7	TRBV20-1	TRBD1	TGCTGTGCTAGTTCTTCCGTGTCCGTGCGCCCAGGGGGCTACGAGCAGTACTTC	CCASSSVSVRPGGYEQYF
.	TRBJ1-2	TRBV5-6	.	TGTGCCAGCAGCTACAGAGCTTATGGCTACACCTTC	CASSYRAYGYTF
.	TRBJ1-1	TRBV19	.	TGTGCCAGTACCAACAACCCCGGGGGGCAGAACACTGAAGCTTTCTTT	CASTNNPGGQNTEAFF
many	TRBJ2-7	TRBV4-1	TRBD1	TGCGCCAGCGGCGGGACAGGGTTATCCTACGAGCAGTACTTC	CASGGTGLSYEQYF
many	TRBJ1-1	TRBV3-1	.	TGTGCCAGCAGCCAACGGGTGACGAACACTGAAGCTTTCTTT	CASSQRVTNTEAFF
.	TRBJ2-2	TRBV9	.	TGTGCCAGCAGCGTATTCCCAGACAACACCGGGGAGCTGTTTTTT	CASSVFPDNTGELFF
.	TRBJ1-2	TRBV7-9	.	TGTGCCAGCACCCCAGTTAGTGGCTACACCTTC	CASTPVSGYTF
few	TRBJ1-6	TRBV5-6	.	TGTGCCAGCAGCTTCAAAGGGATGGGTTCACCCCTCCACTTT	CASSFKGMGSPLHF
.	TRBJ1-6	TRBV11-2	.	TGTGCCAGCAGCCCCACAGGTCCCCAGGGCTCCTATAATTCACCCCTCCACTTT	CASSPTGPQGSYNSPLHF
many	TRBJ2-3	TRBV27	TRBD2	TGTGCCAGCACCCTAATTGGGAGCGGGAGGACCTCGCAGTATTTT	CASTLIGSGRTSQYF
many	TRBJ2-1	TRBV6-5	TRBD2	TGTGCCAGCCGCCCCAGCGGGAGCTCCTACAATGAGCAGTTCTTC	CASRPSGSSYNEQFF
few	TRBJ1-2	TRBV6-5	.	TGTGCCAGCAGTTACACGAGGGGAGGAGGCTACACCTTC	CASSYTRGGGYTF
.	TRBJ2-7	TRBV25-1	TRBD1	TGTGCCAGCAGTGAATATTTTACAGGGGAATATTACGAGCAGTACTTC	CASSEYFTGEYYEQYF
many	TRBJ1-4	TRBV29-1	TRBD1	TGCAGCGTCGGAGCCGGGACAGGGGACGAAAAACTGTTTTTT	CSVGAGTGDEKLFF
few	TRBJ1-1	TRBV18	.	TGTGCCAGCGACCTAGGTTCGGACACTGAAGCTTTCTTT	CASDLGSDTEAFF
many	TRBJ2-2	TRBV29-1	.	TGCAGCGTTGGCAGGACCGGGGAGCTGTTTTTT	CSVGRTGELFF
.	TRBJ2-5	TRBV7-7	TRBD1	TGTGCCAGCAGCGCGACAGGGATTGTTGGAGAGACCCAGTACTTC	CASSATGIVGETQYF
many	TRBJ1-1	TRBV6-1	.	TGTGCCAGCAGTCGACTGGCTGGGTTTTACACTGAAGCTTTCTTT	CASSRLAGFYTEAFF
many	TRBJ2-6	TRBV28	.	TGTGCCAGCAGTGTCCCCGGGGCCAACGTCCTGACTTTC	CASSVPGANVLTF
few	TRBJ1-5	TRBV28	TRBD1	TGTGCCAGCAGTTTATTAGGACAGGCCGAGGGCAGTCAGCCCCAGCATTTT	CASSLLGQAEGSQPQHF
few	TRBJ2-1	TRBV13	TRBD2	TGTGCCAGCAGCTTGGAAGCGGGGGATGAGCAGTTCTTC	CASSLEAGDEQFF
few	TRBJ1-2	TRBV6-6	.	TGTGCCAGCAGTGCTGGGACGGATGGCTACACCTTC	CASSAGTDGYTF
few	TRBJ2-3	TRBV5-1	.	TGCGCCAGCAGCTTATACCCCACGAGGGGAAGCACAGATACGCAGTATTTT	CASSLYPTRGSTDTQYF
once	TRBJ2-7	TRBV12-5	TRBD1	TGTGCTAGTGGTTTGCAGGGGGCAAAAGAATACGAGCAGTACTTC	CASGLQGAKEYEQYF
many	TRBJ1-5	TRBV20-1	TRBD1	TGCAGTGCGAGCAGACAGGGTTCCAATCAGCCCCAGCATTTT	CSASRQGSNQPQHF
many	TRBJ2-7	TRBV6-5	TRBD2	TGTGCCAGCAGTTACTCTGGGCTAGCGGGGATTTTCGACGAGCAGTACTTC	CASSYSGLAGIFDEQYF
many	TRBJ2-3	TRBV11-1	TRBD1	TGTGCCAGCAGCCGACCCTGGGACAGGGGTAGGACTAGTGTTGCAGATACGCAGTATTTT	CASSRPWDRGRTSVADTQYF
many	TRBJ2-7	TRBV7-8	TRBD1	TGTGCCAGCAGCTCGCGATTAGGGGGCTCCAGTTCCTACGAGCAGTACTTC	CASSSRLGGSSSYEQYF
.	TRBJ1-6	TRBV20-1	.	TGCAGTGCTACCGGGACATCCGACTATAATTCACCCCTCCACTTT	CSATGTSDYNSPLHF
.	TRBJ2-1	TRBV7-3	.	TGTGCCAGCAGCTTAAGGCCGGATAGCTCCTACAATGAGCAGTTCTTC	CASSLRPDSSYNEQFF
many	TRBJ1-2	TRBV9	TRBD1	TGTGCCAGCAGCGGAATACAGGGGCCCCATGGCTACACCTTC	CASSGIQGPHGYTF
many	TRBJ2-7	TRBV7-9	.	TGTGCCAGCAGCTTAGCAGGGAGCCACGAGCAGTACTTC	CASSLAGSHEQYF